One T cell receptor beta chain is described in this entry. This clonotype was counted a few times. The target of this receptor is not known. No base quality values were provided; no much bigger clone lies one nucleotide off. This sample was included in a study of early T cells in non-severe SARS-CoV-2 infection (TCRdb year 2021). At the level of the whole study: TCR sequencing used bulk RNA from unsorted whole blood, so alpha and beta chains could not be paired.

A case-control design nested within a healthcare worker cohort in London, UK, was used, with weekly nasopharyngeal swab PCR tests and blood sampling performed. Between 23 and 31 March 2020, the week of the UK lockdown, healthcare workers were enrolled and then followed up weekly for as long as 16 weeks. The CDR3 holds 12 amino acids from the cysteine to the phenylalanine. Here the CDR3 DNA is all that survives: 36 bases in frame from base 1. CDR1 and CDR2 are read off the germline V gene (reference sequence) as SEHNR and FQNEAQ. Trimming costs V 2 bases and J 10 bases, and their ends lie 9 bases apart. What the authors observed across the whole study: VDJdb matching was skewed toward anti-spike CD8 responses and likely underestimated virus-specific expansions by missing private and CD4 specificities.

The protocol used for the library was 5' RACE. Sequenced on a NextSeq 500. The TCR library protocol attached unique molecular identifiers to individual cDNA molecules to correct for sequencing error and PCR bias. Both TCR alpha and beta chains were sequenced, and tight co-correlation was observed between alpha and beta sequence abundances in each sample. As for the original processing: Decombinator V4 was used to annotate TCR sequences for V gene, J gene and CDR3. TCRs were defined as expanded if a significant change between any two time points was detected under a Poisson model with p below 0.0001. TCR abundances were normalised to the total number of TCRs sequenced per sample and expressed as counts per million. TRAV1-2 paired with TRAJ12, TRAJ20 or TRAJ33 defined MAIT TCRs, while TRAV10 paired with TRAJ18 defined iNKT TCRs. A search of VDJdb, accessed on 1 November 2021, was run for TCRs annotated to CMV, EBV and SARS-CoV-2, with TCRs annotated for multiple antigens excluded. TCRdb reprocessing: public reads trimmed at Q25 with fastp, clones called with MiXCR, in-frame beta chains kept. Rows matching on CDR3 protein sequence are summarized as one entry with the most common DNA and genes. The V and J calls follow TCRdb's processing rather than the paper's. The sample table records more than 65,000 distinct CDR3 sequences; roughly 13% of these occur just once. The top ten hold approximately 5.5% of the sample.

The source is an adult who was a healthcare worker with PCR-confirmed SARS-CoV-2 infection or an uninfected control (not recorded which). The chain links TRBV7-9 with TRBJ2-1, with the D gene uncertain. Sequenced sample: whole blood. For the CDR3, the sequence is CASSLSMGEQFF. The DNA reads TGTGCCAGCAGCTTAAGCATGGGGGAGCAGTTCTTC.